This passage covers 4 T cell receptor beta chains from one sample sequenced in a study of early T cells in non-severe SARS-CoV-2 infection. TCRdb ran MiXCR on the 5' RACE reads and lists one entry per CDR3 protein. The sample lists 75,000 to 95,000 distinct CDR3 sequences, roughly 15% occurring once. This material consisted of whole blood, taken at baseline. The receptors shown here come from an adult who was a healthcare worker with PCR-confirmed SARS-CoV-2 infection or an uninfected control (not recorded which).

The sample holds one count of this clonotype. The V call is TRBV7-9, the J call TRBJ2-1; D is uncertain. Germline V gene lookup returns CDR1 SEHNR and CDR2 FQNEAQ (reference sequence). The CDR3 length is 14 residues. The V and J ends lost 3 bases and 7 bases respectively, with 13 bases between them. The CDR3 sequence: CASSLEKEKNEQFF. Written as DNA, the CDR3 is TGTGCCAGCAGCTTGGAGAAAGAGAAGAATGAGCAGTTCTTC.

The chain employs TRBV20-1 and TRBJ2-4; 7 bases agree with TRBD1. With 0 bases clipped from V and 0 bases from J, the junction kept 20 bases outside the gene matches. Per the germline V gene, CDR1 is DFQATT and CDR2 is SNEGSKA (reference sequence). The CDR3 sequence is 21 residues long. The DNA of the CDR3 is TGCAGTGCTAGAGAAGACACAGGGACAGCGCCGCGAGAAATAGCCAAAAACATTCAGTACTTC. This encodes CSAREDTGTAPREIAKNIQYF.

A remark on this clonotype: A clone one base away is much larger, so this may be a read error. J is TRBJ2-7 and V is TRBV7-9, with unresolved D. Germline V gene data show CDR1 as SEHNR and CDR2 as FQNEAQ (reference sequence). The V end was cut by 5 bases, the J end by 3 bases, with 8 bases between. CDR3 length: 12 residues. The CDR3 loop reads CASSPDHYEQYF. DNA for the CDR3: TGTGCCAGCAGCCCCGACCACTACGAGCAGTACTTC.

This chain uses TRBV11-1 with TRBJ2-2; D gene unclear. This CDR3 spans 15 amino acids. Per the germline V gene, CDR1 is SGHAT and CDR2 is FQDESV (reference sequence). V was cut by 0 bases and J by 3 bases, with 8 bases left in between. The CDR3 bases are TGTGCCAGCAGCTTAGCCAGGACGGACACCGGGGAGCTGTTTTTT. As protein: CASSLARTDTGELFF.